This T cell receptor beta chain originates from a study of blood T cell repertoires in COVID-19. The CDR3 is 15 residues long. CDR1 is SEHNR and CDR2 is FQNEAQ in the germline V gene (reference sequence). V was cut by 5 bases and J by 0 bases, with 11 bases left in between. Assay used: immunoSEQ multiplex PCR; TCRdb lists only in-frame clones, some missing. Of 200,000 or so clones in the sample, about 80% are singletons; the top ten hold roughly 2.3%. Specimen: peripheral blood. The chain joins TRBV7-9 to TRBJ2-1; D is perhaps TRBD2 (5 bases). This clonotype originated in a woman aged 60-75 years with acute or convalescent COVID-19. In DNA form, the CDR3 reads TGTGCCAGCAGCAAGTCGGGAAGCTCCTACAATGAGCAGTTCTTC. This codes for CASSKSGSSYNEQFF. Full variable domain (outside the CDR3, taken from reference TRBV7-9 and TRBJ2-1): DTGVSQNPRHKITKRGQNVTFRCDPISEHNRLYWYRQTLGQGPEFLTYFQNEAQLEKSRLLSDRFSAERPKGSFSTLEIQRTEQGDSAMYLCASSKSGSSYNEQFFGPGTRLTVL.